Presented here are 18 T cell receptor beta chains from one specimen sequenced in a study of shared clonotypes between healthy human individuals. The data were produced by immunoSEQ multiplex PCR, yet TCRdb's version contains in-frame clones alone and is incomplete. The sample includes over a million clones, around 98% of them seen just once. Material: naive CD4+ T cells sorted from blood. Subset noted: CD45RA+ positively selected. All receptors come from a man in his thirties or forties in good health.

J is TRBJ2-3 and V is TRBV11-1, with D uncertain. The CDR3 runs 15 residues. The V end lost 1 base, the J end lost 5 bases, and 13 bases lay between the germline ends. Germline V gives CDR1 SGHAT, CDR2 FQDESV (reference sequence). CDR3 DNA: TGTGCCAGCAGCTTAGTTTGGTCTATCAGAGATACGCAGTATTTT. Its protein product is CASSLVWSIRDTQYF.

The CDR3 region has the DNA TGTGCCAGCAGTTTAAGTGCAGGACCCACTAACTATGGCTACACCTTC. This gives the protein CASSLSAGPTNYGYTF. The rearrangement joins TRBV28 to TRBJ1-2; D gene unclear. The germline CDR1 and CDR2 sequences are MDHEN and SYDVKM. V lost 2 bases and J lost 0, with 13 bases in between. The CDR3 has 16 residues.

Remarks on this clone: This same CDR3 is encoded by further DNA sequences in the sample. The V and J genes are TRBV5-1 and TRBJ2-3; D not resolved. There are 14 residues in the CDR3. The germline V gene encodes CDR1 SGHRS and CDR2 YFSETQ. V lost 2 bases to trimming and J lost 0 bases, with 7 bases between them. The CDR3 bases are TGCGCCAGCAGCTTAACCACTAGCACAGATACGCAGTATTTT. Amino acid sequence: CASSLTTSTDTQYF.

This clone was seen only once. The chain combines TRBV5-1 with TRBJ2-7, with no clear D. Looked up from germline, CDR1 is SGHRS and CDR2 is YFSETQ. This CDR3 has 13 residues. Trimming left V 2 bases short and J 6 bases short, with 12 bases between. The CDR3 DNA reads as TGCGCCAGCAGCTTCGACCGGGTTAGCGAGCAGTACTTC. Its protein is CASSFDRVSEQYF.

Details on this clone: The same CDR3 also results from other DNA sequences found in this sample. V is TRBV5-4 and J is TRBJ2-7; D is uncertain. CDR3 size: 13 residues. Germline V gene sequence: CDR1 SGHNT, CDR2 YYREEE (reference sequence). Trimming took 3 bases from V and 3 from J, leaving 10 bases between them. The CDR3 loop reads CASSSAWDYEQYF. In DNA, the CDR3 is TGTGCCAGCAGCTCGGCTTGGGACTACGAGCAGTACTTC.

The genes are TRBV5-4 and TRBJ2-5, with D perhaps TRBD2 (6 bases). Germline CDR1 is SGHNT and CDR2 is YYREEE (reference sequence). This CDR3 region has 14 residues. Trimming stripped 5 bases from V and 7 bases from J, with 18 bases between. The CDR3 DNA sequence: TGTGCCAGCAGGGCCCCGGGAGAAAGGAGGACCCAGTACTTC. Protein: CASRAPGERRTQYF.

A remark on this clone: Other DNA sequences in the same sample also yield this CDR3. CDR3 residues: CASSPKRNTEAFF. CDR3 DNA: TGTGCCAGCTCACCAAAGAGGAACACTGAAGCTTTCTTT. The chain employs TRBV18 and TRBJ1-1; D remains unclear. This CDR3 is 13 amino acids long. The V gene's germline CDR1 is KGHSH and CDR2 LQKENI. V lost 2 bases, J lost 1 base, and 5 bases lay in between.

This chain uses TRBV15 with TRBJ2-7; D gene uncertain. Germline CDR1 LNHNV, CDR2 YYDKDF (reference sequence). The CDR3 has 15 amino acids. Trimming left V 5 bases short and J 6 bases short, with 20 bases between. The CDR3 protein is CATSSPGSFVSEQYF. DNA for the CDR3: TGTGCCACCAGCTCCCCCGGGTCCTTTGTGAGCGAGCAGTACTTC.

The gene calls are TRBV11-2 and TRBJ2-5; D gene unclear. The V end was cut by 2 bases, the J end by 1 base, with 11 bases between. Germline CDR1 is SGHAT and CDR2 is FQNNGV. The CDR3 covers 15 residues. For the CDR3, the DNA is TGTGCCAGCAGCTTATTTGACGTACCCCAAGAGACCCAGTACTTC. This codes for CASSLFDVPQETQYF.

The rearrangement joins TRBV6-1 to TRBJ1-1; D gene ambiguous. Germline V lookup: CDR1 MNHNS, CDR2 SASEGT. Trimming cost V 2 bases and J 7 bases, with 11 bases left between them. This CDR3 has 13 amino acids. CDR3 protein: CASSERLLGEAFF. The DNA of the CDR3 is TGTGCCAGCAGTGAAAGATTACTCGGTGAAGCTTTCTTT.

The CDR3 is CASSFGSTNSYEQYF. The CDR3 DNA reads as TGTGCCAGCAGCTTCGGCAGTACGAACTCCTACGAGCAGTACTTC. The V call is TRBV7-9, the J call TRBJ2-7, with D hard to call. Trimming left V 3 bases short and J 0 bases short, with 12 bases between. There are 15 residues in the CDR3. CDR1 is SEHNR and CDR2 is FQNEAQ in the germline V gene (reference sequence).

The V gene is TRBV6-6, the J gene TRBJ2-3, with a weak D call TRBD2 (6 bases). CDR1 and CDR2 (germline): MNHNY, SVGAGI (reference sequence). V was shortened by 2 bases and J by 3 bases, with 12 bases between the two germline ends. This CDR3 comprises 15 residues. Here the CDR3 reads CASSYTTRGTDTQYF. The CDR3 coding sequence is TGTGCCAGCAGTTACACCACTCGGGGGACAGATACGCAGTATTTT.

J is TRBJ2-5 and V is TRBV11-3; D gene ambiguous. The CDR3 totals 13 residues. Trimming left V 1 base short and J 4 bases short, with 7 bases between. In germline, CDR1 is SGHNT, CDR2 YENEEA. In DNA, the CDR3 is TGTGCCAGCAGCTTAGGGACCCCAGAGACCCAGTACTTC. This encodes CASSLGTPETQYF.

The rearrangement joins TRBV5-4 to TRBJ2-1; 7 bases fit TRBD2. Unmatched junction bases numbered 14, after V lost 4 bases and J lost 4 bases. Germline loops: CDR1 SGHNT, CDR2 YYREEE (reference sequence). The CDR3 extends over 17 amino acids. CDR3 region: CASSTTSASGTYNEQFF. For the CDR3, the DNA is TGTGCCAGCAGCACCACCTCGGCCAGCGGGACTTACAATGAGCAGTTCTTC.

This CDR3 reads CASGKAWGGSAGELFF. CDR3 in DNA: TGCGCCAGCGGAAAGGCGTGGGGAGGTTCGGCCGGGGAGCTGTTTTTT. The chain combines TRBV5-1 with TRBJ2-2, with D perhaps matching TRBD2 (6 bases). The CDR3 is made up of 16 amino acids. V lost 7 bases and J lost 6, with 22 bases in between. Germline V lookup: CDR1 SGHRS, CDR2 YFSETQ.

The chain recombines TRBV2 with TRBJ2-7; the match to TRBD1 covers 9 bases. V shed 6 bases and J 3 bases; nucleotides not matched to a gene: 3. Looked up from germline, CDR1 is SNHLY and CDR2 is FYNNEI. The CDR3 spans 13 residues. The CDR3 bases are TGTGCCAGCAGGACGACAGGGGGCTACGAGCAGTACTTC. The encoded protein is CASRTTGGYEQYF.

V and J are TRBV9 and TRBJ2-3; 7 nucleotides match TRBD2. The J segment lost 4 bases and the V segment lost 2 bases, leaving 7 bases of the junction unmatched. The CDR3 is 15 amino acids. Germline V CDR1 and CDR2: SGDLS, YYNGEE. CDR3 in DNA: TGTGCCAGCAGCGTTAGGACTAGTCTCCCAGATACGCAGTATTTT. Encoded protein: CASSVRTSLPDTQYF.

Of note for this clone: The same CDR3 arises from other DNA sequences in this sample as well. The chain joins TRBV5-1 to TRBJ1-5; D is unclear. The CDR3 covers 13 residues. The germline gives CDR1 SGHRS, CDR2 YFSETQ. Trimming left V 4 bases short and J 4 bases short, with 9 bases between. In DNA form, the CDR3 reads TGCGCCAGCAGCCCCGAGGGTAATCAGCCCCAGCATTTT. As protein: CASSPEGNQPQHF.